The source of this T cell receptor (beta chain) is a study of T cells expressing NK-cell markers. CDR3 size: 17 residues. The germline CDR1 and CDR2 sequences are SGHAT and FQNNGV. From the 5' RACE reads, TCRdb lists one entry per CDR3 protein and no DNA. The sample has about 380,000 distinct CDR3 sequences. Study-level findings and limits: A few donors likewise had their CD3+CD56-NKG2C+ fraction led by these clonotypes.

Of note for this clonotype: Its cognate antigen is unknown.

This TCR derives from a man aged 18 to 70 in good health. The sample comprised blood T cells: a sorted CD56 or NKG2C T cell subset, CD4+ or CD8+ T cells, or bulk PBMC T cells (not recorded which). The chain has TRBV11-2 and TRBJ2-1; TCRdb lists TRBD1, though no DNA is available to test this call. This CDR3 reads CASSQGTGVFKTDEQFF.